The present entry profiles one TCR beta chain with its context. Repertoires were generated with immunoSEQ multiplex PCR, while TCRdb's copy carries only in-frame clones and drops some. The table lists more than 30,000 clones, roughly 90% of them singletons. The data originate from a study of T cell responses to AZD1222 COVID-19 vaccine. V was cut by 4 bases and J by 1 base, with 10 bases left in between. The germline gives CDR1 LGHNA, CDR2 YSLEER. CDR3 length: 15 residues. The V and J genes are TRBV4-3 and TRBJ2-2, with D maybe TRBD1 (6 bases). The material sequenced was peripheral blood, taken 28 days after the second AZD1222 dose. This TCR was sampled from an adult who received the AZD1222 COVID-19 vaccine. The CDR3 DNA follows: TGCGCCAGCAGCCTTAGGGGGATGAACACCGGGGAGCTGTTTTTT. This gives the protein CASSLRGMNTGELFF.